These T cell receptor beta chains were read from a single sample in a study of graft-versus-host responses after intestinal transplantation. The protocol was immunoSEQ multiplex PCR, while the TCRdb copy is restricted to in-frame clones and leaves out a portion. In the table there are several thousand clones, roughly 82% of which are singletons. The sample was ileum tissue, taken 105 days after intestinal transplantation. These receptors were taken from a human patient who received an intestinal transplant, so some T cells may come from the graft donor. The CDR3 runs from the conserved cysteine through the conserved F or W. The D gene is left open where the match is weak. Only part of the rows carry a size: once, few, many, or a class if the clone is expanded.

clone size: NA
J gene: TRBJ1-2
V gene: TRBV5-6
D gene: NA
CDR3 protein: CASSLPPGQILNYGYTF
CDR3 DNA: TGTGCCAGCAGCTTACCGCCCGGACAGATACTCAACTATGGCTACACCTTC

clone size: once
J gene: TRBJ2-2
V gene: TRBV18
D gene: NA
CDR3 protein: CASSIPSEPNTGELFF
CDR3 DNA: TGTGCCAGCTCGATCCCTAGCGAGCCGAACACCGGGGAGCTGTTTTTT

clone size: once
J gene: TRBJ2-1
V gene: TRBV6-4
D gene: TRBD2
CDR3 protein: CASSETLAGANEQFF
CDR3 DNA: TGTGCCAGCAGTGAGACACTAGCGGGAGCAAATGAGCAGTTCTTC

clone size: NA
J gene: TRBJ2-3
V gene: TRBV14
D gene: NA
CDR3 protein: CASSQFRTVTDTQYF
CDR3 DNA: TGTGCCAGCAGCCAATTCCGGACAGTCACAGATACGCAGTATTTT

clone size: once
J gene: TRBJ2-7
V gene: TRBV28
D gene: NA
CDR3 protein: CASSFDGQVTYEQYF
CDR3 DNA: TGTGCCAGCAGTTTTGACGGGCAGGTCACCTACGAGCAGTACTTC

clone size: NA
J gene: TRBJ2-1
V gene: TRBV11-2
D gene: TRBD2
CDR3 protein: CASSQLTSGSYNEQFF
CDR3 DNA: TGTGCCAGCAGCCAACTGACTAGCGGGAGTTATAATGAGCAGTTCTTC

clone size: NA
J gene: TRBJ1-1
V gene: TRBV7-6
D gene: TRBD1
CDR3 protein: CASSLSGTANTEAFF
CDR3 DNA: TGTGCCAGCAGCTTATCGGGGACAGCGAACACTGAAGCTTTCTTT

clone size: NA
J gene: TRBJ2-1
V gene: TRBV9
D gene: NA
CDR3 protein: CASSVAQGGNEQFF
CDR3 DNA: TGTGCCAGCAGCGTAGCTCAAGGGGGCAATGAGCAGTTCTTC

clone size: NA
J gene: TRBJ2-1
V gene: TRBV6-1
D gene: TRBD2
CDR3 protein: CASSELAGDDNEQFF
CDR3 DNA: TGTGCCAGCAGTGAACTAGCGGGAGATGACAATGAGCAGTTCTTC

clone size: NA
J gene: TRBJ2-3
V gene: TRBV27
D gene: TRBD2
CDR3 protein: CASRGTSLSTDTQYF
CDR3 DNA: TGTGCCAGCAGGGGGACTAGCCTCAGCACAGATACGCAGTATTTT

clone size: NA
J gene: TRBJ2-1
V gene: TRBV5-6
D gene: TRBD1
CDR3 protein: CASRLWDRAYNEQFF
CDR3 DNA: TGTGCCAGCAGGTTGTGGGACAGGGCCTACAATGAGCAGTTCTTC